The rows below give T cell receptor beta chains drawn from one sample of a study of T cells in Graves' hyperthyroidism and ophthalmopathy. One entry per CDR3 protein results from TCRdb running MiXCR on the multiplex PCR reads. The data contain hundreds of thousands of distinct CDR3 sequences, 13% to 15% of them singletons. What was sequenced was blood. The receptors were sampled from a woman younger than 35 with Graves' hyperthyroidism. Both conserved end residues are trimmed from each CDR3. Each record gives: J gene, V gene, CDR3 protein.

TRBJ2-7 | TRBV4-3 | ASSQEGRTGSSYEQY
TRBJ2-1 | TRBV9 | ASSGGGGTYNEQF
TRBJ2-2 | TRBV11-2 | ASSFPRAAQSTGELF
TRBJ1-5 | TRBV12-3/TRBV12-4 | ASSGGQGTQPQH
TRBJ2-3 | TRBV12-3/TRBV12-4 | ASSLGDIITQY
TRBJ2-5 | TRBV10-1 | ASSTGTSGPPRETQY
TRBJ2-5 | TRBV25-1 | ASSDSGQIQETQY
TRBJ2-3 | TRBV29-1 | SVEGASSPDTQY
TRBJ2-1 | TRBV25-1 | ASSDRTGGYNEQF
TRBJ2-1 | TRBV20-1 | SARDSPLNEQF
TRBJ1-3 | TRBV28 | ASSLGQLRNTIY
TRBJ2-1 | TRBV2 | ASIAGVDEQF
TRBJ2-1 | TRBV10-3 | AITSGYNEQF
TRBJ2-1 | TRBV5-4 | ASSFKGAGNEQF
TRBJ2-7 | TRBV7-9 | ASSLVYASLGEQY
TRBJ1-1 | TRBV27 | ASSLYEGFEAF
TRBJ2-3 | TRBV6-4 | ASSEVGEGDTQY
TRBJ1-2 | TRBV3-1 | ASSQIKLGTANYGYT
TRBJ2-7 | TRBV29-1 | SVEGGPGQPAYEQY
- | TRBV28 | ASAGNEQY